The entry below describes one T cell receptor beta chain. Its cognate antigen has yet to be identified. Qualities for individual bases were not recorded, and no much larger clone is one base off. Library preparation used RACE. The sample was run on a NextSeq 500. Library preparation attached unique molecular identifiers to individual cDNA molecules for quantitative, reproducible TCR counting. For every blood RNA sample, sequencing covered both the TCR alpha and TCR beta chains. As for the authors' bioinformatics: A median of roughly 98,000 TCRs per sample was observed, with a range of roughly 20,000 to 750,000. The Decombinator software suite was used to annotate V, J and CDR3 in the TCR reads. Every sample was subsampled to the same number of TCRs (28,000) for the PS versus PT1 abundance plots. Expanded TCRs were defined as absent before sensitization and observed at least eight times at the 2-week time point. TCRdb trimmed public reads at Q25 via fastp, called clones via MiXCR and kept in-frame beta chains. When rows share a CDR3 protein, they turn into one entry using the most common DNA and genes. The V and J calls and clone size are TCRdb's, not the authors'. The sample table shows tens of thousands of distinct CDR3 sequences, and roughly a tenth are seen once. Of the sample, about 2.5% falls within the top ten clones.

This sample is part of a study of human T cells and chemical hapten exposure (dated by TCRdb to about 2021). About the study as a whole: For sensitization, 2% DPC in acetone was applied to a roughly 2 cm by roughly 2 cm area of upper inner arm skin. The study tracked peripheral blood TCR repertoire changes in vivo during primary and secondary sensitization to the hapten diphenylcyclopropenone (DPC) in alopecia patients. Patch tests used Finn chambers with 0.01% DPC on the upper back, scored after 6 days by International Contact Dermatitis Research Group standards. The mostly female patient cohort included alopecia areata with under or over 50% scalp involvement, alopecia totalis and alopecia universalis. Libraries were pooled for sequencing, and per-sample TCR yields varied mainly because of small differences in library volumes within the pool. Blood samples were taken from patients before sensitization (week 0) and at 2, 6 and about 24 weeks after DPC sensitization. Weekly therapeutic DPC doses were additionally applied to the scalp of patients throughout the roughly 25-week study period. About 27 alopecia patients gave blood for TCR sequencing at one to four time points (pre-sensitization, 2, 6 and 24 weeks). Overall study results and their limits: All patients had alopecia, a presumed autoimmune disease, so their immune response might differ from that of healthy individuals. Expanded TCRs formed significantly more large CDR3 similarity clusters than pre-sensitization or healthy control sets, consistent with antigen-driven responses. After repeated subsampling, the strength of the expansion versus patch-test correlation and the threshold at which it became significant changed. No change with DPC sensitization was found in the number of TCRs above 1 in 1000 frequency, and no evidence of global repertoire structure alterations was found. A positive correlation was found between the number of PT1 expanded TCRs and patch test score, with significance reached at thresholds 8, 16 and 32 but not 4.

What the time point label conveys for this sample: patch test 2, 6 weeks after DPC sensitization. According to the study, the label for this sample's treatment or condition signals: therapeutic diphenylcyclopropenone sensitization with weekly scalp DPC. At every patch-test visit, the blood draw took place before the patch test was put on. Patients were considered eligible if aged 18 to 70, diagnosed with alopecia and deemed suitable for DPC therapy, and patients were excluded if pregnant. Unfractionated whole blood was collected in Tempus Blood RNA tubes, and total RNA was extracted from that blood. V loses 4 bases of germline sequence and J loses 1 base, and the interval between the two ends is 11 bases. From the cysteine up to the phenylalanine, the CDR3 has a length of 14 residues. Of all the DNA, just the CDR3 is kept, 42 bases in frame from base 1.

Sequencing was performed on whole blood, taken in connection with sensitization to the hapten diphenylcyclopropenone (DPC). The sequence joins TRBV12-3 or TRBV12-4 to TRBJ2-7, with the D gene call left open. The TCR originated in a woman in her twenties or thirties with alopecia areata. Some clones in this sample may be carry-over from other donors' samples. The CDR3 reads CASSSETASYEQYF. In nucleotide form, the sequence is TGTGCCAGCAGTTCCGAGACGGCGTCCTACGAGCAGTACTTC.